This T cell receptor (beta chain) is drawn from a study of OX40 agonist ivuxolimab in advanced cancers. With respect to the entire study: Ivuxolimab was a fully human IgG2 agonistic monoclonal antibody targeting the costimulatory receptor OX40 (CD134). Intravenous ivuxolimab was administered to patients every 2 weeks at six dose levels: 0.01, 0.1, 0.3, 1.5, 3 and 10 mg/kg. Of the roughly 51 dose-escalation patients, hepatocellular carcinoma was present in 19, melanoma in roughly 15, renal cell carcinoma in 9 and head and neck cancer in 9. In the dose-escalation cohort, approximately 82% of patients were male, and the mean age was 60 years with a range of roughly 20 to 79. Patients were allowed to have had prior anti-PD-1, anti-PD-L1 or anti-CTLA-4 therapy, and around 37% of the dose-escalation patients had previously received checkpoint inhibitors. Partial responses occurred in three dose-escalation patients, of whom one had hepatocellular carcinoma and two had cutaneous melanoma. Peripheral TCRbeta sequencing aimed to test whether ivuxolimab altered TCR sequence diversity and caused clonal T-cell expansion. The monotherapy dose-escalation portion (N of about 50 patients) of the phase I ivuxolimab trial is reported in the paper.

Patients with autoimmune disease history or receiving systemic immunosuppression were excluded from the trial. Peripheral blood for TCR sequencing was drawn from every dose cohort at baseline, at cycle 4 day 1 and at cycle 7 day 1. The samples were drawn from a first-in-human, open-label, multicenter phase I dose-escalation trial of ivuxolimab. Adults with locally advanced or metastatic head and neck squamous cell, hepatocellular, melanoma or renal cell carcinoma were enrolled in the trial. CD4+ and CD8+ T cells were sorted separately from peripheral blood before TCR sequencing. Genomic DNA was extracted from sorted cells for sequencing of the TCRbeta CDR3 region. The immunoSEQ Assay was used for sequencing of TCRbeta CDR3 regions. Sourced from immuneACCESS, this table was stored by TCRdb with only in-frame sequences that have V and J called. A share of the clones is absent; for the studies checked, an unresolved V gene accounts for under half, and the remainder has no known explanation. Here the sample has about 48,000 clones; about nine tenths occur a single time. The ten largest clones capture 6.5% to 7.5% of the sample.

In regard to this clone: Its antigen target is currently unknown. Per-base qualities were not stored, and no clone one base away is much larger.

Points the paper makes about the study in general: After ivuxolimab, more expanded clones were found on average in CD8+ T cells than in CD4+ T cells. The antigen specificity of the clonally expanded peripheral T cells was not determined. In the 0.1-3.0 mg/kg groups, partial responders had among the lowest normalized peripheral clonal expansion, particularly in CD8+ T cells. Low levels of normalized T-cell clonal expansion were also seen in some patients who did not respond. At doses of 0.1 to 3.0 mg/kg, clonal expansion of both CD4+ and CD8+ blood T cells was observed from baseline to week 6.

Trimming takes 4 bases from V and 7 bases from J, and the germline ends sit 6 bases apart. From the germline V gene, CDR1 is SGHDT and CDR2 is YYEEEE. The CDR3, from cysteine to phenylalanine, totals 11 residues. Only the CDR3 region is kept as DNA, spanning 33 bases read in frame from base 1. The TCR sequence derives from an adult with an advanced solid tumor such as melanoma, head and neck, liver or kidney cancer. The sequence joins TRBV5-6 to TRBJ2-1, with no confident D gene call. Sequenced material: CD4+ or CD8+ T cells sorted from blood, taken in a trial of the OX40 agonist ivuxolimab. The CDR3 loop reads CASSLRNEQFF. The DNA sequence is as follows: TGTGCCAGCAGCCTGAGAAATGAGCAGTTCTTC.